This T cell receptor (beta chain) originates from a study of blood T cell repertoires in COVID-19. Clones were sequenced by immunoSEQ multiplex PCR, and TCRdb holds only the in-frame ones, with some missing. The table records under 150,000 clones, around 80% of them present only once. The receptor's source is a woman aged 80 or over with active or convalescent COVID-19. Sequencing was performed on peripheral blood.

The CDR3: CASSEFRGAYEQYF. The CDR3 nucleotides are TGTGCCAGCAGTGAATTTCGGGGGGCTTACGAGCAGTACTTC. This sequence joins TRBV25-1 and TRBJ2-7; D might be TRBD2 (7 bases). V was pared by 1 base and J by 4 bases, with 11 bases between. CDR3 length: 14 residues. Germline V gene sequence: CDR1 MGHDK, CDR2 SYGVNS.